Below, one TCR beta chain is given with its context. The target antigen is unknown. Here immunoSEQ multiplex PCR was the method, and the copy in TCRdb shows in-frame clones only, minus some. The table includes tens of thousands of clones, approximately 72% detected once. The sample comes from a study of vaccination effects on CD4 cells after COVID-19. V was pared by 0 bases and J by 6 bases, with 15 bases between. The CDR3 loop spans 15 amino acids. The germline CDR1 and CDR2 sequences are LGHDT and YNNKEL (reference sequence). After expansion with viral peptide pools in the ViraFEST assay, antigen-specific CD4+ T cells were sequenced. Subsequent to a culture period of roughly 11 days, CD4+ T cells were isolated. Vaccine recipients, nucleocapsid antibody negative, had no prior SARS-CoV-2 infection.

The chain joins TRBV3-1 (or the pseudogene TRBV3-2) to TRBJ2-7; D is uncertain. The sequence derives from a human donor who received a COVID-19 vaccine. This specimen consisted of CD4+ T cells from PBMCs cultured with HCoV-NL63 spike peptides, obtained before COVID-19 vaccination. CDR3 sequence reads: CASSQENSVDAEQYF. Written as DNA, the CDR3 is TGTGCCAGCAGCCAAGAAAACAGCGTGGATGCCGAGCAGTACTTC.